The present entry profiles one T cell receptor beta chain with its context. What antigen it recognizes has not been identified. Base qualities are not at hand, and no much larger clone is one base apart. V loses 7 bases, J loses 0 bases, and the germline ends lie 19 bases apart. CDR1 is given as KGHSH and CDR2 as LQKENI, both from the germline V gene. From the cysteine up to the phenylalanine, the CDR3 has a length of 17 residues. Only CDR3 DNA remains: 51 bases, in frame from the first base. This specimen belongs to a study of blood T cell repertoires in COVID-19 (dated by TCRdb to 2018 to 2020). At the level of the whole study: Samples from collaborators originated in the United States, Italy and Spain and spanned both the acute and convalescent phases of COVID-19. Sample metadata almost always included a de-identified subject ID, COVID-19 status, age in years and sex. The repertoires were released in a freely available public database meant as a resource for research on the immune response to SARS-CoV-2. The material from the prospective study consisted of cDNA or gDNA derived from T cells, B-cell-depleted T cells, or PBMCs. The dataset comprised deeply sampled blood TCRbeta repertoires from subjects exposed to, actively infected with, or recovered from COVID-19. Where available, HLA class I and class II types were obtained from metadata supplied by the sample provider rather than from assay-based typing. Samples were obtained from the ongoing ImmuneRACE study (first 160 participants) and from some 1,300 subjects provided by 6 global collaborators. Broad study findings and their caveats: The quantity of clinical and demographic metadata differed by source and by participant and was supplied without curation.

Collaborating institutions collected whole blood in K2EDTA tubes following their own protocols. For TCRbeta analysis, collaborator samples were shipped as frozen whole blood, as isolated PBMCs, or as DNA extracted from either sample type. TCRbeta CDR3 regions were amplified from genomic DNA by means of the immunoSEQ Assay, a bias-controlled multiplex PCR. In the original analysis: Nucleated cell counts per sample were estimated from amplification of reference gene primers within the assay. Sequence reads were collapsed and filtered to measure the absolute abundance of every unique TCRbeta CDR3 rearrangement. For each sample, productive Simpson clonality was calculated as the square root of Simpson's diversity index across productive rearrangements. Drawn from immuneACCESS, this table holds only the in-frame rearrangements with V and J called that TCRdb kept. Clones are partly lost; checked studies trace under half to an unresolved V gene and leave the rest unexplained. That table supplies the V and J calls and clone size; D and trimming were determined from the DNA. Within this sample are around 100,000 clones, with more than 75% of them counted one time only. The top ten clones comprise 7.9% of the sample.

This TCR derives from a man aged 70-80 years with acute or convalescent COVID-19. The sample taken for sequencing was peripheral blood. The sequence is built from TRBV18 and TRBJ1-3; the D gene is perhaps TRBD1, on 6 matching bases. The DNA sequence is TGTGCCAGCTTACTAACTCCAGGGGCCTCCTCTGGAAACACCATATATTTT. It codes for CASLLTPGASSGNTIYF.